The clone carrying this T cell receptor (beta chain) was counted a few times. These data are taken from a study of tumour-infiltrating T cells in Burkitt lymphoma. For the study at large: Overall and progression-free survival were predicted by productive clonality.

Per the germline V gene, CDR1 is SGHVS and CDR2 is FQNEAQ. Trimming left V 2 bases short and J 0 bases short, with 8 bases between. The CDR3 spans 15 residues. This table comes from immunoSEQ multiplex PCR, and its TCRdb copy is limited to in-frame clones, with some not included. The sample lists approximately 46,000 clones, roughly 30% seen once, with about 3% in the top ten. This chain connects TRBV7-8 to TRBJ1-5; no reliable D call. Sequenced input: tumor tissue. The receptor's source is a human donor with Burkitt lymphoma. The CDR3 is CASSLSSYSNQPQHF. CDR3 in DNA: TGTGCCAGCAGCTTATCCAGTTATAGCAATCAGCCCCAGCATTTT.